This T cell receptor beta chain was identified during a study of graft-versus-host responses after intestinal transplantation. Study information: Following induction with anti-thymocyte globulin, all recipients were given tacrolimus and steroids for 2 to 4 years.

Concerning this clone itself: Its specificity is unknown.

Profiling relied on immunoSEQ multiplex PCR, and the TCRdb table lists in-frame clones only, not all of them. The sample includes around 130,000 clones, 90% to 95% seen only once; the top ten take around 0.15%. CDR3 length: 13 amino acids. The V segment lost 8 bases and the J segment 6 bases; nucleotides outside the gene matches: 7. Germline CDR1 SNHLY, CDR2 FYNNEI. The rearrangement links TRBV2 to TRBJ2-7; 10 nucleotides match TRBD2. The TCR was taken from a human donor who received an intestinal transplant. Sequenced material: unstimulated CD4+ T cells sorted from spleen or lymph node cells, taken before intestinal transplant. The CDR3 DNA reads TGTGCCAGCTCTAGCGGGGGCTTAGGCGAGCAGTACTTC. Protein product: CASSSGGLGEQYF.